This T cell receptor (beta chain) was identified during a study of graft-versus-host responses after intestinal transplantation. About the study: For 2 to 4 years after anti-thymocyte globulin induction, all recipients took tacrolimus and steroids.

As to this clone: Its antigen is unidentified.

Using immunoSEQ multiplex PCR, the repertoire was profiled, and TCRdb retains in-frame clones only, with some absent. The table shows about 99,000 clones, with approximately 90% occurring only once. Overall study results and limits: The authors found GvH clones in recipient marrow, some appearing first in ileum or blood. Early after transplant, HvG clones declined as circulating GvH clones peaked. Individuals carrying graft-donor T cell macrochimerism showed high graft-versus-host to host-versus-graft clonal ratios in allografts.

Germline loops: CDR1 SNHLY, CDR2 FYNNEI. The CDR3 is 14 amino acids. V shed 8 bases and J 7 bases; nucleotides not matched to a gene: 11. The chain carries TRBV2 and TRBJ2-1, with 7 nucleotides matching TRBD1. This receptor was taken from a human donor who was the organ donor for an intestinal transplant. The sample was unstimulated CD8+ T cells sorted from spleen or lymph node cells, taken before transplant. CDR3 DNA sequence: TGTGCCAGCCCCAGGGGGAAAGCTACAAATGAGCAGTTCTTC. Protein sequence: CASPRGKATNEQFF.